The present T cell receptor (beta chain) was sequenced within a study of identical twins. This clonotype has a count of ten or more. cDNA molecules carried unique molecular identifiers, and template switching added a universal primer site. TCRdb independently ran MiXCR on the 5' RACE reads; one entry per CDR3 protein. The table has around 570,000 distinct CDR3 sequences, just under 10% seen once. These data were likewise used in another study, on yellow fever vaccine responses in identical twins.

What was sequenced was PBMCs. The TCR originated in a woman aged 18-30 years in good health.

This CDR3 is CASSQTSGRGTDTQYF. Here the CDR3 DNA reads TGTGCCAGCAGCCAGACTAGCGGGAGAGGCACAGATACGCAGTATTTT. This chain joins TRBV12-3 or TRBV12-4 and TRBJ2-3; 12 bases map to TRBD2. The J segment lost 1 base and the V segment lost 6 bases, leaving 5 bases of the junction unmatched. The CDR3 consists of 16 residues.